This TCR beta chain was recovered during a study of blood T cells in healthy people across ages. CDR1 SNHLY and CDR2 FYNNEI come from the germline V gene. Trimming cost V 0 bases and J 5 bases, with 15 bases left between them. This CDR3 contains 16 residues. The authors ran a second PCR of 7 to 11 cycles using a sample-barcoded 5' primer and a J-beta primer mix. From the 5' RACE reads, TCRdb called clonotypes with MiXCR, one entry per CDR3 protein. This sample has over 1,500,000 distinct CDR3 sequences, with 49% found just once. Healthy Caucasian individuals from Russia aged about 6 to 95 were enrolled as donors. Researchers collected roughly 10 milliliters of peripheral blood from every single donor. The extraction recovered at least 5.5 micrograms of total RNA per sample.

The receptor was derived from a woman between 35 and 50 years old in good health. The sequencing sample was made of blood. The V call is TRBV2, the J call TRBJ2-3; D remains unclear. CDR3 amino acids: CASSEASQVEQDTQYF. CDR3 in DNA: TGTGCCAGCAGTGAAGCGTCCCAGGTGGAGCAAGATACGCAGTATTTT. Variable domain in full (rest from reference TRBV2 and TRBJ2-3): EPEVTQTPSHQVTQMGQEVILRCVPISNHLYFYWYRQILGQKVEFLVSFYNNEISEKSEIFDDQFSVERPDGSNFTLKIRSTKLEDSAMYFCASSEASQVEQDTQYFGPGTRLTVL.